Shown below are 16 T cell receptor beta chains from a single sample sequenced in a study of memory CD8 T cells in hepatitis C reinfection. Data came from immunoSEQ multiplex PCR; TCRdb stores just in-frame clones and leaves some out. Here the sample spans over 50,000 clones, nearly 90% being singletons. The time point denotes: pre-reinfection, 55 to 20 weeks before reinfection detection. TCR sequencing was done directly ex vivo on sorted cells, without expansion in vitro. The specimen sequenced was naive CD8+ T cells sorted from blood. These TCRs come from a man between 18 and 35 years old with hepatitis C virus infection.

The gene calls are TRBV5-1 and TRBJ2-1; TRBD2 agrees at 8 bases. The CDR3 spans 15 residues. Trimming removed 5 bases from V and 0 bases from J; junction bases left unmatched: 4. The germline CDR1 and CDR2 sequences are SGHRS and YFSETQ. The CDR3, as DNA: TGCGCCAGCAGTCCAGCGGGGGCCTCCTACAATGAGCAGTTCTTC. Encoded protein: CASSPAGASYNEQFF.

The CDR3 spells CASSFSAGRAYGYTF. Here the CDR3 DNA reads TGTGCCAGCAGTTTCTCCGCAGGGAGGGCCTATGGCTACACCTTC. The V and J genes are TRBV27 and TRBJ1-2; D is possibly TRBD1 (5 bases). The germline gives CDR1 MNHEY, CDR2 SMNVEV (reference sequence). The length of the CDR3 is 15 residues. Trimming pared 3 bases from V and 4 bases from J, leaving 15 bases between.

The genes are TRBV5-1 and TRBJ1-1, with TRBD1 matching 7 bases. Germline CDR1 SGHRS, CDR2 YFSETQ. V shed 0 bases, J shed 5 bases, and the junction held 10 bases outside the gene matches. The CDR3 loop spans 16 amino acids. The CDR3 loop reads CASSLGQGIHGTEAFF. For the CDR3, the DNA is TGCGCCAGCAGCTTGGGACAGGGAATTCATGGAACTGAAGCTTTCTTT.

The chain recombines TRBV2 with TRBJ2-3; 9 nucleotides align to TRBD1. Germline V CDR1 and CDR2: SNHLY, FYNNEI. CDR3 length: 14 amino acids. The V segment lost 8 bases and the J segment 5 bases; nucleotides outside the gene matches: 8. The CDR3 protein is CASLAGQGVDTQYF. CDR3 coding DNA: TGTGCCAGCCTGGCGGGACAGGGTGTAGATACGCAGTATTTT.

V is TRBV2 and J is TRBJ2-7; 8 nucleotides align to TRBD1. CDR1 and CDR2 (germline): SNHLY, FYNNEI. The J segment lost 5 bases and the V segment lost 4 bases, leaving 10 bases of the junction unmatched. The CDR3 covers 15 residues. The CDR3 spells CASSGRLGQEDEQYF. CDR3 DNA sequence: TGTGCCAGCAGTGGAAGATTGGGACAGGAGGACGAGCAGTACTTC.

V is TRBV28 and J is TRBJ1-2, with a weak D call TRBD1 (6 bases). With 1 base removed from V and 1 base from J, the gap between germline ends came to 16 bases. Germline loops: CDR1 MDHEN, CDR2 SYDVKM. This CDR3 contains 17 residues. The CDR3 DNA reads as TGTGCCAGCAGTTTATTGGCGGCAGGGGACCTTAACTATGGCTACACCTTC. Its translation: CASSLLAAGDLNYGYTF.

The chain employs TRBV5-1 and TRBJ2-1; 11 positions match TRBD1. After removal of 2 bases from V and 6 bases from J, the junction contained 1 base not matched to a gene. From germline, CDR1 is SGHRS and CDR2 YFSETQ. This CDR3 has 14 amino acids. The CDR3 loop reads CASSFGTGGNEQFF. The CDR3, as DNA: TGCGCCAGCAGCTTTGGGACAGGGGGCAATGAGCAGTTCTTC.

The chain carries TRBV19 and TRBJ1-1; D perhaps matches TRBD1 (6 bases). The length of the CDR3 is 14 residues. Germline V gene sequence: CDR1 LNHDA, CDR2 SQIVND (reference sequence). The V end lost 5 bases, the J end lost 4 bases, and 14 bases lay between the germline ends. This chain's CDR3 is CASSLQGTSTEAFF. DNA of the CDR3: TGTGCCAGTAGTTTGCAGGGGACGAGCACTGAAGCTTTCTTT.

V and J are TRBV6-1 and TRBJ2-1, with 7 bases aligning to TRBD1. J gave up 8 bases and V 1 base, and 8 bases lay outside the gene matches. Per germline, CDR1 MNHNS and CDR2 SASEGT. This CDR3 has 15 amino acids. CDR3 nucleotides: TGTGCCAGCAGTGAAGGGGTTGTAGGGGGCCATGAGCAGTTCTTC. Encoded protein: CASSEGVVGGHEQFF.

V usage is TRBV5-6 and J usage is TRBJ2-3; the match to TRBD1 covers 8 bases. The CDR3 sequence is 15 residues long. J gave up 9 bases and V 0 bases, and 9 bases lay outside the gene matches. Germline V lookup: CDR1 SGHDT, CDR2 YYEEEE. Written as DNA, the CDR3 is TGTGCCAGCAGCTTGGATGGGACAGGAGAACCCACGCAGTATTTT. This codes for CASSLDGTGEPTQYF.

The chain uses TRBV7-2 and TRBJ2-1; no clear D gene. Trimming shortened V by 1 base and J by 5 bases, and 6 bases separated the two germline ends. Germline V gene data show CDR1 as SGHTA and CDR2 as FQGNSA. The CDR3 length is 13 residues. CDR3 coding DNA: TGTGCCAGCAGCTTAGTCACAGACAATGAGCAGTTCTTC. Amino acids: CASSLVTDNEQFF.

This clone turned up a few times. The CDR3 bases are TGTGCCAGCAGTTACTCGCTGGGACAGGGTAGATATGGCTACACCTTC. Its translation is CASSYSLGQGRYGYTF. The chain employs TRBV6-6 and TRBJ1-2; 9 nucleotides agree with TRBD1. With V trimmed by 0 bases and J by 5 bases, 7 bases remained unmatched. Germline V CDR1 and CDR2: MNHNY, SVGAGI (reference sequence). The CDR3 contains 16 residues.

This clone came up once. This chain uses TRBV9 with TRBJ2-1; maybe TRBD2 (6 bases). V was trimmed by 3 bases and J by 4 bases, leaving 14 bases between them. Per germline, CDR1 SGDLS and CDR2 YYNGEE. This CDR3 region has 15 residues. The DNA for the CDR3 is TGTGCCAGCAGCGCTGGGGGAGGCCCATACAATGAGCAGTTCTTC. Translating it yields CASSAGGGPYNEQFF.

The chain has TRBV29-1 and TRBJ2-1; 10 bases are shared with TRBD2. V lost 0 bases to trimming and J lost 5 bases; unmatched junction nucleotides: 4. The CDR3 loop spans 15 amino acids. CDR1 is SQVTM and CDR2 is ANQGSEA in the germline V gene. DNA for the CDR3: TGCAGCGTTGAAGATGGGCTAGCGGGAGACAATGAGCAGTTCTTC. Residues: CSVEDGLAGDNEQFF.

The chain links TRBV9 to TRBJ2-1, with a tentative D call TRBD2 (6 bases). Trimming removed 5 bases at V and 9 bases at J, with 9 bases between. Germline V CDR1 and CDR2: SGDLS, YYNGEE. The CDR3 totals 11 residues. CDR3 DNA: TGTGCCAGCAGTGCCGGGGGTGAGCAGTTCTTC. It translates to CASSAGGEQFF. Looking up the rest from reference TRBV9 and TRBJ2-1 gives the full variable domain: DSGVTQTPKHLITATGQRVTLRCSPRSGDLSVYWYQQSLDQGLQFLIQYYNGEERAKGNILERFSAQQFPDLHSELNLSSLELGDSALYFCASSAGGEQFFGPGTRLTVL.

The rearrangement links TRBV11-2 to TRBJ2-3; TRBD2 is a possible D gene (6 bases). The CDR3 loop spans 13 amino acids. CDR1 and CDR2 (germline): SGHAT, FQNNGV. V dropped 7 bases and J dropped 2 bases, with 10 bases sitting between them. CDR3 bases: TGTGCCAGCACGCCGGGGGACACAGATACGCAGTATTTT. This codes for CASTPGDTDTQYF.